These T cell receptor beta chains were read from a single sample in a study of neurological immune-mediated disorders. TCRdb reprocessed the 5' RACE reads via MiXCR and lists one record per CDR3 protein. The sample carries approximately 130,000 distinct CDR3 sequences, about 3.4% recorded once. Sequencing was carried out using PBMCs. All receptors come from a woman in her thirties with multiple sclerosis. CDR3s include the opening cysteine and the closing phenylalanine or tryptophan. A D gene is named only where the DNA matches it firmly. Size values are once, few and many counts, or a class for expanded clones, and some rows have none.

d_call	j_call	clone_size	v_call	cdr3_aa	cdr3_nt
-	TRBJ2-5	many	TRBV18	CASSRPTGPRETQYF	TGTGCCAGCTCACGACCGACAGGCCCCCGGGAGACCCAGTACTTC
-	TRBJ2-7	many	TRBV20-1	CSAAPDYEQYF	TGCAGTGCTGCCCCAGACTACGAGCAGTACTTC
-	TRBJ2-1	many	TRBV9	CASSVFSRDNNEQFF	TGTGCCAGCAGCGTATTCTCCCGGGACAACAATGAGCAGTTCTTC
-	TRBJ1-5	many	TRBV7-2	CASSPTGTNQPQHF	TGTGCCAGCAGCCCCACAGGAACCAATCAGCCCCAGCATTTT
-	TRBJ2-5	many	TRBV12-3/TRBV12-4	CASRPSGALETQYF	TGTGCCAGCAGGCCCTCGGGGGCCCTGGAGACCCAGTACTTC
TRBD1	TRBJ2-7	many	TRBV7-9	CAGQGAYEQYF	TGTGCAGGACAGGGGGCGTACGAGCAGTACTTC
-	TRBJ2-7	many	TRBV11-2	CASSWLADYRGEQYF	TGTGCCAGCAGCTGGCTCGCGGACTACCGGGGCGAGCAGTACTTC
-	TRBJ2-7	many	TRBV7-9	CASSLTWEGGHEQYF	TGTGCCAGCAGCTTAACCTGGGAAGGGGGGCACGAGCAGTACTTC
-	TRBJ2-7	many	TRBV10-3	CAISVQVSSYEQYF	TGTGCCATCAGTGTACAGGTGAGCTCCTACGAGCAGTACTTC
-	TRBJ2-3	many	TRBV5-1	CASRTGASDTQYF	TGCGCCAGCAGAACGGGGGCGTCAGATACGCAGTATTTT
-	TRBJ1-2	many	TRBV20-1	CSARDWGPNYGYTF	TGCAGTGCTAGAGACTGGGGCCCAAACTATGGCTACACCTTC
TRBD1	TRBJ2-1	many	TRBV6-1	CASSERFGTGFHEQFF	TGTGCCAGCAGTGAAAGGTTCGGGACAGGGTTCCATGAGCAGTTCTTC
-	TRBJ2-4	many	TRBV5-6	CASSFDLLKNIQYF	TGTGCCAGCAGCTTCGACCTCTTGAAGAACATTCAGTACTTC
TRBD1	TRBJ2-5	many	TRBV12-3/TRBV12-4	CASSLTGIYQETQYF	TGTGCCAGCAGCCTGACAGGGATTTACCAAGAGACCCAGTACTTC
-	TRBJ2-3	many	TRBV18	CASSPVTEGDTQYF	TGTGCCAGCTCACCCGTGACAGAAGGGGATACGCAGTATTTT
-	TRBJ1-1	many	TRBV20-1	CSASQEVGAFF	TGCAGTGCTAGCCAGGAGGTTGGGGCTTTCTTT
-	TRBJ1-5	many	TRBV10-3	CAISESRGSQPQHF	TGTGCCATCAGTGAGAGTAGAGGGAGTCAGCCCCAGCATTTT
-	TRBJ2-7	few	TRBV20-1	CSAPSQGTYEQYF	TGCAGTGCCCCTTCCCAGGGGACCTACGAGCAGTACTTC
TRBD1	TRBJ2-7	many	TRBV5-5	CASSPNPTGFYEQYF	TGTGCCAGCAGCCCAAACCCGACAGGGTTCTACGAGCAGTACTTC
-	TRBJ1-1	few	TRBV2	CASRFGTEAFF	TGTGCCAGCCGTTTTGGCACTGAAGCTTTCTTT
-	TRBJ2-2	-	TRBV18	CASSPTGTGELFF	TGTGCCAGCTCACCAACAGGGACCGGGGAGCTGTTTTTT
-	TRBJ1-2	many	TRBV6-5	CASSPPGERLDGYTF	TGTGCCAGCAGCCCCCCCGGGGAGCGGTTGGATGGCTACACCTTC
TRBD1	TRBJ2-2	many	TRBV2	CASKGTANTGELFF	TGTGCCAGCAAGGGGACAGCAAACACCGGGGAGCTGTTTTTT
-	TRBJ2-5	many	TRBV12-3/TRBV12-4	CASSIAVNLETQYF	TGTGCCAGCAGCATTGCAGTGAATCTTGAGACCCAGTACTTC
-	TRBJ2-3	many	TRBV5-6	CASSRIGSDTQYF	TGTGCCAGCAGCCGAATAGGTTCAGATACGCAGTATTTT
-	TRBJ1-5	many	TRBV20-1	CSARGGGARGNQPQHF	TGCAGTGCTAGAGGCGGGGGCGCCCGGGGCAATCAGCCCCAGCATTTT
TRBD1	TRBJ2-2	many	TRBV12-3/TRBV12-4	CASSLLGQGASGELFF	TGTGCCAGCAGTTTATTGGGACAGGGTGCTTCCGGGGAGCTGTTTTTT
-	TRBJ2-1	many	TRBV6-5	CASSYATSANEQFF	TGTGCCAGCAGTTACGCGACTAGTGCGAATGAGCAGTTCTTC
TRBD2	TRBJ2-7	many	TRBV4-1	CASSQEPGGNEQYF	TGCGCCAGCAGCCAAGAACCGGGGGGGAACGAGCAGTACTTC
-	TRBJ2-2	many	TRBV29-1	CSVDQGPDTGELFF	TGCAGCGTTGACCAGGGGCCGGACACCGGGGAGCTGTTTTTT
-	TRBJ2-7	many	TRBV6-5	CASSYFRTGSYEQYF	TGTGCCAGCAGTTACTTTAGGACGGGCTCCTACGAGCAGTACTTC
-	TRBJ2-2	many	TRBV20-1	CSAPYPPPTGELFF	TGCAGTGCTCCGTACCCCCCTCCGACCGGGGAGCTGTTTTTT
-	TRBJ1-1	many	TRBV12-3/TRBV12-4	CASTLKMGLMNTEAFF	TGTGCCAGCACCTTGAAGATGGGGCTCATGAACACTGAAGCTTTCTTT
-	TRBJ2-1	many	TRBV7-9	CASSFRPEILSGVEGNEQFF	TGTGCCAGCAGCTTCCGACCCGAGATCTTATCAGGGGTCGAGGGGAATGAGCAGTTCTTC
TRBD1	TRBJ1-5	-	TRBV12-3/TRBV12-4	CASSRRQGGDQPQHF	TGTGCCAGCAGCCGCAGACAGGGTGGGGATCAGCCCCAGCATTTT
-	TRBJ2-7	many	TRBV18	CASSPQGGSYEQYF	TGTGCCAGCTCACCCCAGGGAGGCTCCTACGAGCAGTACTTC
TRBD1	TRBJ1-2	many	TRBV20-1	CSAPLGQAGGYTF	TGCAGTGCTCCGCTAGGACAGGCCGGCGGCTACACCTTC
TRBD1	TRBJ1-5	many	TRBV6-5	CTAGGAQNQPQHF	TGTACCGCAGGGGGGGCGCAGAATCAGCCCCAGCATTTT
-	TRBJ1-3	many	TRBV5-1	CASSPLGAGNTIYF	TGCGCCAGCAGCCCCCTTGGGGCTGGAAACACCATATATTTT
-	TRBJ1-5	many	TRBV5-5	CASTPLGGGNQPQHF	TGTGCCAGCACCCCCCTGGGGGGCGGCAATCAGCCCCAGCATTTT
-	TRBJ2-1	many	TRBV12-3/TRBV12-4	CASSGYEQFF	TGTGCCAGCAGTGGGTATGAGCAGTTCTTC
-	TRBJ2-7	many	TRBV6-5	CASSHPGRGHEQYF	TGTGCCAGCAGCCACCCCGGAAGGGGCCACGAGCAGTACTTC
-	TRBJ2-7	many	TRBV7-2	CASSLGLQPSNEQYF	TGTGCCAGCAGCCTTGGACTCCAACCGTCGAACGAGCAGTACTTC
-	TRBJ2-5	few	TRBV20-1	CSAAEGGQETQYF	TGCAGTGCCGCAGAGGGGGGCCAAGAGACCCAGTACTTC
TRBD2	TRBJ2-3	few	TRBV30	CACGTSGSRTDTQYF	TGTGCCTGCGGGACTAGCGGGAGCCGCACAGATACGCAGTATTTT
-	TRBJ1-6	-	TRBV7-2	CASSPSRWGTDSTLNF	TGTGCCAGCAGCCCGTCTCGATGGGGGACTGATTCAACCCTCAACTTT
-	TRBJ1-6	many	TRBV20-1	CSARVGGILSPLHF	TGCAGTGCTAGAGTTGGGGGGATTCTTTCACCCCTCCACTTT
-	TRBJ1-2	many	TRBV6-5	CASRPLGGNYGYTF	TGTGCCAGCAGGCCCTTAGGCGGGAACTATGGCTACACCTTC
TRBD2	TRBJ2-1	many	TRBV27	CASSLRTSSYNEQFF	TGTGCCAGCAGTTTGAGGACTAGCTCCTACAATGAGCAGTTCTTC
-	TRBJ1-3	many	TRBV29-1	CSVASFGNTIYF	TGCAGCGTTGCAAGTTTCGGAAACACCATATATTTT
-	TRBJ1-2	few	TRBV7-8	CASGNYGYTF	TGTGCCAGCGGCAACTATGGCTACACCTTC
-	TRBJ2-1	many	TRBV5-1	CASSLSSDHNEQFF	TGCGCCAGCAGCTTGAGTAGCGACCACAATGAGCAGTTCTTC
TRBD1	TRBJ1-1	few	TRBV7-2	CASSPSPGTGNTEAFF	TGTGCCAGCAGTCCGAGTCCCGGGACAGGGAACACTGAAGCTTTCTTT
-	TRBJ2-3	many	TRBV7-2	CASSPRYGGDTDTQYF	TGTGCCAGCAGCCCACGTTACGGCGGGGACACAGATACGCAGTATTTT
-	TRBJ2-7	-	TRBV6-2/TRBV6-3	CASSSWRDYEQYF	TGTGCCAGCTCTTCCTGGCGGGACTACGAGCAGTACTTC
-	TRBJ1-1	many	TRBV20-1	CSATKGGGSTEAFF	TGCAGTGCGACAAAGGGAGGGGGGAGCACTGAAGCTTTCTTT
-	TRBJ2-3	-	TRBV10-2	CASSESSRFTSTDTQYF	TGCGCCAGCAGTGAGTCGAGTAGGTTCACTAGCACAGATACGCAGTATTTT